These 15 T cell receptor beta chains originate from one sample sequenced in a study of CD8 T cells in Susac syndrome. Random hexamers were used to reverse transcribe an amount of about 0.5 to 1 ug RNA. TCRdb analysed the immunoSEQ multiplex PCR reads with MiXCR anew, one entry per CDR3 protein. The data show 78,000 or so distinct CDR3 sequences, with approximately 94% seen just once and around 0.4% held by the top ten. The sample comprised CD8+ T cells from PBMCs. The source is a human donor with multiple sclerosis.

V usage is TRBV11-2 and J usage is TRBJ2-1; tentative D call: TRBD2 (5 bases). Germline V gene data show CDR1 as SGHAT and CDR2 as FQNNGV. The CDR3 has 14 amino acids. V lost 2 bases and J lost 5, with 10 bases in between. The CDR3 loop reads CASSLWESDNEQFF. The DNA of the CDR3 is TGTGCCAGCAGCTTATGGGAGTCCGACAATGAGCAGTTCTTC.

The chain employs TRBV12-3 or TRBV12-4 and TRBJ1-1, with a weak D call TRBD1 (5 bases). Between the trimmed V and J ends, which lost 5 bases and 1 base, there was a span of 11 bases. The CDR3 spans 14 residues. CDR3 sequence reads: CASSVGVENTEAFF. The CDR3 DNA reads TGTGCCAGCAGTGTAGGGGTGGAGAACACTGAAGCTTTCTTT.

J is TRBJ2-7 and V is TRBV7-3; D possibly corresponds to TRBD1 (5 bases). Trimming removed 5 bases at V and 7 bases at J, with 21 bases between. This CDR3 spans 15 amino acids. Germline V gives CDR1 SGHTA, CDR2 FQGTGA. The DNA for the CDR3 is TGTGCCAGCAGCGTCGTGGGGCCCCCCCCTAGAGAGCAGTACTTC. Its protein is CASSVVGPPPREQYF.

The chain joins TRBV5-4 to TRBJ1-1, with 12 bases that match TRBD1. Trimming removed 1 base from V and 5 bases from J; junction bases left unmatched: 6. The CDR3 totals 16 residues. Germline V gene lookup returns CDR1 SGHNT and CDR2 YYREEE (reference sequence). The CDR3 loop reads CASSLPTGQGATEAFF. Written as DNA, the CDR3 is TGTGCCAGCAGCTTGCCCACGGGACAGGGGGCGACTGAAGCTTTCTTT. The whole variable domain, filled in from reference TRBV5-4 and TRBJ1-1, reads ETGVTQSPTHLIKTRGQQVTLRCSSQSGHNTVSWYQQALGQGPQFIFQYYREEENGRGNFPPRFSGLQFPNYSSELNVNALELDDSALYLCASSLPTGQGATEAFFGQGTRLTVV.

This clonotype was seen once. Mismatch with germline at one junction end may stem from a read error. This chain uses TRBV30 with TRBJ2-3; maybe TRBD2 (7 bases). Germline V CDR1 and CDR2: GTSNPN, SVGIG (reference sequence). The CDR3 contains 12 residues. The CDR3 sequence is CAWSPPGGPPAF. CDR3 in DNA: TGTGCCTGGAGTCCCCCGGGGGGCCCACCTGCATTT.

The chain carries TRBV9 and TRBJ2-3; perhaps TRBD2 as D (5 bases). Trimming removed 4 bases from V and 3 bases from J, with 15 bases in between. Germline assignment: CDR1 SGDLS and CDR2 YYNGEE. The CDR3 consists of 15 residues. The CDR3 nucleotides read TGTGCCAGCAGCCCCCAACTAGACGGTACAGATACGCAGTATTTT. Translation gives CASSPQLDGTDTQYF.

The chain recombines TRBV29-1 with TRBJ2-1, with TRBD2 matching over 7 bases. This CDR3 has 18 residues. J was trimmed by 6 bases and V by 0 bases; bases with no gene match: 17. The V gene's germline CDR1 is SQVTM and CDR2 ANQGSEA. The CDR3 coding sequence is TGCAGCGTTGAAGATCCTCGCGGGAGACCCGACGGGGTCAATGAGCAGTTCTTC. Residues: CSVEDPRGRPDGVNEQFF.

The chain employs TRBV12-3 or TRBV12-4 and TRBJ2-5; D uncertain. The length of the CDR3 is 13 residues. The V end lost 3 bases, the J end lost 5 bases, and 10 bases lay between the germline ends. The CDR3 here is CASSFTGLETQYF. The CDR3 nucleotides read TGTGCCAGCAGTTTTACTGGCTTGGAGACCCAGTACTTC.

This clonotype was seen once. J is TRBJ2-5 and V is TRBV7-9; D may be TRBD1 or TRBD2 (5 bases each). The CDR3 spans 10 residues. Trimming took off 9 bases at V and 3 bases at J, with 5 bases between the two ends. Germline lookup yields CDR1 SEHNR and CDR2 FQNEAQ (reference sequence). CDR3 sequence reads: CARGEETQYF. Written as DNA, the CDR3 is TGTGCCAGGGGGGAAGAGACCCAGTACTTC.

The chain is built from TRBV3-1 and TRBJ1-1, with a weak D call TRBD1 (6 bases). Trimming took off 3 bases at V and 3 bases at J, with 20 bases between the two ends. Germline CDR1 LGHDT, CDR2 YNNKEL (reference sequence). The CDR3 spans 17 residues. The CDR3 region has the DNA TGTGCCAGCAGCCAGGAAAAGGGTCTCCAGGGGTACACTGAAGCTTTCTTT. Amino acid sequence: CASSQEKGLQGYTEAFF.

The chain is built from TRBV6-1 and TRBJ2-1; D unclear. Germline-derived CDR1 and CDR2 are MNHNS and SASEGT. The CDR3 is 13 residues long. Trimming stripped 2 bases from V and 5 bases from J, with 7 bases between. The CDR3 region has the DNA TGTGCCAGCAGTGAAACGCCGAACAATGAGCAGTTCTTC. Amino acids: CASSETPNNEQFF.

This clonotype was detected once. This chain connects TRBV9 to TRBJ1-5; 9 positions match TRBD1. The J segment lost 3 bases and the V segment lost 3 bases, leaving 7 bases of the junction unmatched. The CDR3 loop spans 16 amino acids. Germline assignment: CDR1 SGDLS and CDR2 YYNGEE. CDR3 residues: CASSAGQGLFNQPQHF. The CDR3 DNA reads as TGTGCCAGCAGCGCGGGACAGGGATTGTTCAATCAGCCCCAGCATTTT.

The chain recombines TRBV6-2 or TRBV6-3 with TRBJ1-1; D uncertain. The V and J ends lost 4 bases and 8 bases respectively, with 11 bases between them. The CDR3 length is 12 residues. Germline V gene data show CDR1 as MNHEY and CDR2 as SVGEGT. The CDR3 nucleotides are TGTGCCAGCAGTTTCCCGACCAAAGAAGCTTTCTTT. Translation gives CASSFPTKEAFF.

This rearrangement joins TRBV15 to TRBJ1-1, with 8 positions matching TRBD1. The V gene end was trimmed by 7 bases and the J gene end by 0 bases; junction bases not matched to a gene: 7. Germline lookup yields CDR1 LNHNV and CDR2 YYDKDF (reference sequence). The CDR3 has 15 amino acids. CDR3 region: CATTPDRALNTEAFF. CDR3 DNA sequence: TGTGCCACCACCCCGGACAGGGCGCTGAACACTGAAGCTTTCTTT.

This clonotype is a singleton in its sample. The chain uses TRBV4-2 and TRBJ1-3; D unclear. CDR3 length equals 17 residues. The germline gives CDR1 LGHNA, CDR2 YNFKEQ. The V end lost 3 bases, the J end lost 2 bases, and 17 bases lay between the germline ends. The CDR3 spells CASSQEIPETPGNTIYF. CDR3 coding DNA: TGTGCCAGCAGCCAGGAGATACCGGAAACCCCTGGAAACACCATATATTTT.